This T cell receptor (beta chain) is from a study of blood T cell repertoires in COVID-19 (dated by TCRdb to between 2020 and 2021). Some background on the complete study: Collaborator samples came from the United States, Italy and Spain and covered acute and convalescent phases of COVID-19. The repertoires were released in a freely available public database intended as a resource for research on the immune response to SARS-CoV-2. Deeply sampled blood TCRbeta repertoires from subjects exposed to, actively infected with, or recovered from COVID-19 were included in the dataset. The prospective study material was composed of cDNA or gDNA derived from T cells, B-cell-depleted T cells, or PBMCs. HLA class I and class II types, where available, came from metadata supplied by the sample provider rather than from assay-based typing. Samples came from the ongoing ImmuneRACE study (first 160 participants) plus 1,254 subjects from 6 global collaborators. A de-identified subject ID, COVID-19 status, age in years and sex were almost always included in the sample metadata.

Of note for this clone: The antigen it binds to is not known. Per-base qualities were not stored, and no clone one base away is much larger.

Each collaborating institution followed its own protocols to collect whole blood in K2EDTA tubes. For TCRbeta analysis, collaborators shipped samples in one of three forms: frozen whole blood, isolated PBMCs, or DNA extracted from either of those sample types. The research as a whole found: How much clinical and demographic metadata was included differed by source and by participant, and the metadata was provided uncurated.

TCRbeta CDR3 regions were amplified from genomic DNA using the immunoSEQ Assay, a bias-controlled multiplex PCR. The paper's processing steps were these. Nucleated cell counts per sample were estimated from amplification of reference gene primers within the assay. To quantify the absolute abundance of each unique TCRbeta CDR3 rearrangement, sequence reads were collapsed and filtered. Productive Simpson clonality was computed per sample as the square root of Simpson's diversity index over productive rearrangements. Imported from immuneACCESS, the table was reduced by TCRdb to in-frame sequences with V and J called. These copies leave out some clones; in studies compared against another copy, an unresolved V gene accounts for under half, and the cause of the remainder is not known. V, J and clone size were drawn from that table, and D and trimming were deduced from the DNA. This sample has 200,000 to 250,000 clones in its table, and 86% of those were observed once. 5.5% to 6.5% of the sample is taken by the ten largest.

As encoded in the germline V gene (reference sequence), CDR1 is GTSNPN while CDR2 is SVGIG. From V the trimming removes 3 bases and from J it removes 0 bases, while the gene matches leave 7 bases of the junction unaccounted for. The CDR3 holds 17 amino acids from the cysteine to the phenylalanine. Only the CDR3 portion is preserved as DNA: 51 bases, with reading frame beginning at the first base. The rearranged segments are TRBV30 and TRBJ2-3, with 12 middle bases fitting TRBD2. The clonotype comes from a man between 60 and 75 years old with acute or convalescent COVID-19. The sequenced sample consisted of peripheral blood. The bases read TGTGCCTGGAGAGCTAGCGGGAGGGGTCTTAGCACAGATACGCAGTATTTT. This encodes CAWRASGRGLSTDTQYF.